Each of the 32 T cell receptor beta chains below was sequenced from the same sample in a study of T cell clonality in common variable immunodeficiency. TCRdb keeps only in-frame clones here, not all; method: immunoSEQ multiplex PCR. The sample shows 50,000 to 55,000 clones, none of them appearing just once. The specimen was peripheral blood mononuclear cells. These receptors were taken from a person aged 18 to 70 in good health.

This clone has at least ten counts. The sequenced part of the CDR3 DNA is TGTGCCAGCAGCTTAGCGTGGTCTAGGACCTACGAG. Its protein product is CASSLAWSRTYE. The entire CDR3 protein is CASSLAWSRTYEQYF. The chain is built from TRBV7-2 and TRBJ2-7; D is undetermined. The CDR3 goes on 3 residues after the read ends, and that part is filled in from the germline J gene. Germline loops: CDR1 SGHTA, CDR2 FQGNSA. This CDR3 comprises 15 residues. V lost 0 bases to trimming and J lost 2 bases, with 11 bases between them.

In its sample, this clone was seen many times. The CDR3 extends 3 residues past the end of the read, so its final part is completed from the germline J gene. The chain recombines TRBV19 with TRBJ1-6; D ambiguous. Trimming removed 7 bases from V and 5 bases from J, with 9 bases in between. The CDR3 is 13 amino acids. From germline, CDR1 is LNHDA and CDR2 SQIVND (reference sequence). This chain's CDR3 is CASKGPDNSPLHF. Incomplete CDR3 DNA: TGTGCCAGTAAAGGTCCCGATAATTCACCC.

This clone was observed many times. CDR3 DNA (partial): TGTGCCAGCAGGGAACCGGGGACTAGCAACACG. The encoded protein is CASREPGTSNT. In full, the CDR3 reads CASREPGTSNTQYF. The rearrangement joins TRBV6-1 to TRBJ2-3; 9 nucleotides line up with TRBD2. The DNA ends 3 residues before the CDR3 does, and the rest of the CDR3 is filled in from the germline J gene. CDR3 size: 14 residues. Germline lookup yields CDR1 MNHNS and CDR2 SASEGT.

This clone was counted a few times. A junction end diverges from the germline sequence, so it may reflect a read error. The read gets to within 3 residues of the CDR3 end, and the germline J gene fills in the rest. The chain recombines TRBV19 with TRBJ2-7; a possible D gene is TRBD1 (6 bases). There are 14 residues in the CDR3. Germline CDR1 is LNHDA and CDR2 is SQIVND (reference sequence). The sequenced CDR3 bases are TGTGCCAGTAGTATTGGACAGACTTCCTGCGAG. This codes for CASSIGQTSCE. The full CDR3 reads CASSIGQTSCEQYF. The whole variable domain, filled in from reference TRBV19 and TRBJ2-7, reads DGGITQSPKYLFRKEGQNVTLSCEQNLNHDAMYWYRQDPGQGLRLIYYSQIVNDFQKGDIAEGYSVSREKKESFPLTVTSAQKNPTAFYLCASSIGQTSCEQYFGPGTRLTVT.

This clone came up many times. The CDR3 is cut off 3 residues early in the read; its end comes from the germline J gene. The chain is built from TRBV6-2 or TRBV6-3 and TRBJ2-3; 8 bases fit TRBD2. The CDR3 is 16 amino acids. The germline V gene has CDR1 MNHEY and CDR2 SVGEGT. Trimming cost V 0 bases and J 2 bases; bases outside gene matches: 4. Partial CDR3 DNA: TGTGCCAGCAGTTACTCGAATAGCGGGGACACAGATACG. This codes for CASSYSNSGDTDT. From start to end, the CDR3 is CASSYSNSGDTDTQYF.

This clone was counted ten times or more. The read ends 3 residues early relative to the CDR3; the germline J gene fills the gap. V and J are TRBV12-3 or TRBV12-4 and TRBJ2-2; D not certain. V gave up 3 bases and J gave up 5 bases, with 13 bases separating them. The CDR3 is 15 amino acids. CDR3 sequence reads: CASSFYSRATGELFF. The sequenced part of the CDR3 DNA is TGTGCCAGCAGTTTCTACTCAAGGGCGACCGGGGAG.

The sample holds many counts of this clone. One junction end does not reproduce the germline sequence, and a read error may be involved. The read ends 3 residues before the CDR3 terminus; that terminus is restored from the germline J gene. The same CDR3 also results from other DNA sequences found in this sample. The V call is TRBV4-1, the J call TRBJ1-2; 7 bases agree with TRBD1. Germline CDR1 is MGHRA and CDR2 is YSYEKL. The CDR3 contains 15 residues. The CDR3 DNA, read in part, is TGCGCTAGCAGCCAAGGGCGGGCAGGGGGTCGTGGC. Its translation is CASSQGRAGGRG. The whole CDR3 sequence is CASSQGRAGGRGYTF.

This clone was observed at least ten times. With the read ending 3 residues before the CDR3 end, the germline J gene is used to fill in that end. The V and J genes are TRBV7-8 and TRBJ2-2, with D possibly being TRBD1 (6 bases). Germline-derived CDR1 and CDR2 are SGHVS and FQNEAQ. The CDR3 runs 12 residues. The CDR3 is CASSLSFRGLFF. The part of the CDR3 DNA that was read is TGTGCCAGCAGCTTATCCTTCAGGGGG.

Ten or more counts support this clone. The sequence runs out 3 residues before the end of the CDR3; the remainder is reconstructed from the germline J gene. The chain carries TRBV20-1 and TRBJ1-1; 8 nucleotides line up with TRBD1. The CDR3 loop spans 12 amino acids. CDR1 DFQATT and CDR2 SNEGSKA come from the germline V gene (reference sequence). V trimming: 2 bases; J trimming: 4 bases; junction bases outside the gene matches: 0. CDR3 protein: CSARQGATEAFF. CDR3 DNA (partial): TGCAGTGCTAGACAGGGGGCCACTGAA.

This clone came up many times. At one end, the junction sequence differs from germline, possibly due to a read error. The read falls 3 residues short of the CDR3 end, and the missing part is taken from the germline J gene. V and J are TRBV4-2 and TRBJ2-3; 7 positions match TRBD2. The length of the CDR3 is 15 residues. The germline V gene has CDR1 LGHNA and CDR2 YNFKEQ. Incomplete CDR3 DNA: TGCGCCAGCAGCCAAGGTTCTCTTGGGGGGGGTGCG. The encoded protein is CASSQGSLGGGA. The full-length CDR3 reads as CASSQGSLGGGAQYF.

There are many counts of this clone. Read coverage stops 3 residues before the CDR3 terminus; the germline J gene supplies the remainder. The J gene is TRBJ1-4, the V gene TRBV5-1; possibly TRBD1 for D (6 bases). CDR1 SGHRS and CDR2 YFSETQ come from the germline V gene. The CDR3 is made up of 17 amino acids. V gave up 3 bases and J gave up 0 bases, with 15 bases separating them. Partial CDR3 DNA: TGCGCCAGCAGCTGGGGGGGGCCACCGACAACTAATGAAAAA. Its translation is CASSWGGPPTTNEK. The CDR3 in full is CASSWGGPPTTNEKLFF.

This clone was seen at least ten times. With the read ending 3 residues before the CDR3 end, the germline J gene is used to fill in that end. The genes are TRBV5-1 and TRBJ2-1; 11 positions match TRBD2. Per germline, CDR1 SGHRS and CDR2 YFSETQ. CDR3 length: 16 residues. Trimming removed 4 bases from V and 5 bases from J; junction bases left unmatched: 8. The sequenced part of the CDR3 DNA is TGCGCCAGCAGCGGATTGACTAGCGGGGCCAACAATGAG. This sequence encodes CASSGLTSGANNE. The whole CDR3 protein reads CASSGLTSGANNEQFF.

This clone came up a few times. The sequence runs out 3 residues before the end of the CDR3; the remainder is reconstructed from the germline J gene. The genes are TRBV19 and TRBJ2-3, with 8 bases that match TRBD1. This CDR3 is built from 17 residues. From germline, CDR1 is LNHDA and CDR2 SQIVND (reference sequence). The CDR3 protein is CASRGTGQGILGQPQYF. CDR3 DNA, as far as it was read: TGTGCCAGTAGGGGAACCGGACAGGGAATATTAGGTCAGCCG. The full variable domain, its missing parts supplied by reference TRBV19 and TRBJ2-3, is DGGITQSPKYLFRKEGQNVTLSCEQNLNHDAMYWYRQDPGQGLRLIYYSQIVNDFQKGDIAEGYSVSREKKESFPLTVTSAQKNPTAFYLCASRGTGQGILGQPQYFGPGTRLTVL.

Many counts were recorded for this clone. The sequenced part of the CDR3 DNA is TGTGCCAGTAGGGCACAGGGGGTAAGTGAAAAA. Protein: CASRAQGVSEK. The entire CDR3 sequence reads CASRAQGVSEKLFF. The V gene is TRBV19, the J gene TRBJ1-4; TRBD1 agrees at 8 bases. The CDR3 end is not reached by the read, which stops 3 residues before it; the germline J gene fills it in. J was trimmed by 7 bases and V by 6 bases; bases with no gene match: 7. This CDR3 region has 14 residues. CDR1 and CDR2 from the germline V gene are LNHDA and SQIVND (reference sequence).

At least ten counts were recorded for this clone. The read gets to within 3 residues of the CDR3 end, and the germline J gene fills in the rest. This chain connects TRBV20-1 to TRBJ1-5; D is unresolved. Germline CDR1 is DFQATT and CDR2 is SNEGSKA (reference sequence). This CDR3 spans 14 amino acids. Between the trimmed V and J ends, which lost 1 base and 9 bases, there was a span of 16 bases. This CDR3 reads CSARVGGLDRPQHF. CDR3 DNA, as far as it was read: TGCAGTGCTAGAGTAGGCGGCCTAGATCGGCCC.

This clone showed up many times. Sequencing ends 3 residues short of the CDR3 end; the germline J gene provides the rest. The genes are TRBV7-9 and TRBJ1-6, with 8 nucleotides matching TRBD1. Germline-derived CDR1 and CDR2 are SEHNR and FQNEAQ (reference sequence). There are 15 residues in the CDR3. V trimming: 4 bases; J trimming: 9 bases; junction bases outside the gene matches: 8. CDR3 DNA, as far as it was read: TGTGCCAGCAGCTCGAACTTGGACAGGGCTTCACCC. This encodes CASSSNLDRASP. The whole CDR3 sequence is CASSSNLDRASPLHF.

The table lists this clone with many counts. The CDR3 end falls 3 residues outside the read, so it is completed with the germline J gene. The gene calls are TRBV19 and TRBJ2-1, with 8 bases fitting TRBD2. The CDR3 has 15 amino acids. Germline V lookup: CDR1 LNHDA, CDR2 SQIVND (reference sequence). Germline trimming cut 4 bases from V and 9 bases from J; bases unmatched to any gene: 11. The CDR3 sequence: CASSTSTGTRGEQFF. The covered CDR3 bases are TGTGCCAGTAGTACTTCTACCGGGACTAGAGGTGAG.

This clone was detected many times. The covered CDR3 bases are TGTGCCAGCAGCAGGGCAGCGGGGGCCGAGGAAGAGACC. Amino acid sequence: CASSRAAGAEEET. The complete CDR3 reads CASSRAAGAEEETQYF. The J gene is TRBJ2-5, the V gene TRBV5-4; the match to TRBD2 covers 8 bases. The missing CDR3 end, 3 residues past where the read stops, is filled in from the germline J gene. V shed 4 bases and J 3 bases; nucleotides not matched to a gene: 11. Germline assignment: CDR1 SGHNT and CDR2 YYREEE (reference sequence). This CDR3 is 16 amino acids long.

This clone appeared many times. With the read ending 3 residues before the CDR3 end, the germline J gene is used to fill in that end. The chain couples TRBV6-2 or TRBV6-3 to TRBJ2-1, with 10 nucleotides matching TRBD2. The CDR3 extends over 15 amino acids. Per germline, CDR1 MNHEY and CDR2 SVGEGT. After removal of 6 bases from V and 3 bases from J, the junction contained 5 bases not matched to a gene. The covered CDR3 bases are TGTGCCAGCAGCTATCTAGCGGGGGTCTACAATGAG. Translation gives CASSYLAGVYNE. From start to end, the CDR3 is CASSYLAGVYNEQFF.

This clone was recorded many times. Incomplete CDR3 DNA: TGCAGTGCTTCCCCCGGGACAGGCGGTCCT. Encoded protein: CSASPGTGGP. The CDR3 in full is CSASPGTGGPQYF. V and J are TRBV20-1 and TRBJ2-4; 8 bases map to TRBD1. The CDR3 goes on 3 residues after the read ends, and that part is filled in from the germline J gene. The germline V gene encodes CDR1 DFQATT and CDR2 SNEGSKA (reference sequence). CDR3 size: 13 residues.

This clone appeared many times. The CDR3 here is CASSIEGSTDTQYF. CDR3 DNA, as far as it was read: TGTGCCAGCAGTATTGAGGGTTCGACAGATACG. The chain couples TRBV6-4 to TRBJ2-3, with D possibly TRBD2 on 5 matching bases. The read gets to within 3 residues of the CDR3 end, and the germline J gene fills in the rest. Germline CDR1 and CDR2: MRHNA and SNTAGT. V was cut by 5 bases and J by 3 bases, with 12 bases left in between. This CDR3 region has 14 residues.

This clone was counted many times. The read halts 3 residues ahead of the CDR3 end, with the missing end drawn from the germline J gene. This chain connects TRBV19 to TRBJ2-6; no reliable D call. The CDR3 contains 15 residues. V dropped 7 bases and J dropped 0 bases, with 10 bases sitting between them. CDR1 is LNHDA, CDR2 SQIVND, per germline (reference sequence). The covered CDR3 bases are TGTGCCAGTATGAGCCGCGGCTCTGGGGCCAACGTC. Amino acid sequence: CASMSRGSGANV. The whole CDR3 protein reads CASMSRGSGANVLTF.

This clone was counted between two and nine times. The observed sequence ends 3 residues before the CDR3 terminus, with the missing tail filled in from the germline J gene. This sequence joins TRBV7-9 and TRBJ2-2, with 7 bases lining up with TRBD1. The CDR3 covers 14 residues. The germline CDR1 and CDR2 sequences are SEHNR and FQNEAQ (reference sequence). CDR3 bases read: TGTGCCAGCAGCCCTACAGGGGTGGGGGAAAAG. This encodes CASSPTGVGEK. The CDR3 as a whole reads CASSPTGVGEKLFF.

This clone was counted ten times or more. The read halts 3 residues ahead of the CDR3 end, with the missing end drawn from the germline J gene. The gene calls are TRBV10-3 and TRBJ2-2, with D possibly TRBD1 on 5 matching bases. The CDR3 is 16 residues long. Germline V CDR1 and CDR2: ENHRY, SYGVKD. CDR3 in amino acids: CAISESHDSNNSPLFF. CDR3 bases read: TGTGCCATCAGTGAGTCCCACGACAGCAATAATTCACCG.

This clone was seen many times. The observed sequence ends 3 residues before the CDR3 terminus, with the missing tail filled in from the germline J gene. This rearrangement joins TRBV5-1 to TRBJ2-2, with 7 bases matching TRBD1. The CDR3 is 15 residues long. V lost 4 bases and J lost 0; bases outside the gene matches: 3. Germline V gives CDR1 SGHRS, CDR2 YFSETQ. The covered CDR3 bases are TGCGCCAGCAGCCCGGACAGGCCGAACACCGGGGAG. Its protein product is CASSPDRPNTGE. The complete CDR3 protein is CASSPDRPNTGELFF.

This clone occurred a few times. The read halts 3 residues ahead of the CDR3 end, with the missing end drawn from the germline J gene. The rearrangement links TRBV5-8 to TRBJ2-3; a weak D match, TRBD1 (5 bases). The CDR3 runs 15 residues. CDR1 is SGHTS and CDR2 is YDEGEE in the germline V gene. CDR3 DNA, as far as it was read: TGTGCCAGCAGCTTGGCGCAGGGCTCGCAAGAGACG. It specifies CASSLAQGSQET. The whole CDR3 protein reads CASSLAQGSQETQYF.

This clone has a count of ten or more. From the germline J gene comes the end of the CDR3, since the read stops 3 residues before it. The genes are TRBV19 and TRBJ2-7; D may be TRBD1 (6 bases). Germline values: CDR1 LNHDA, CDR2 SQIVND (reference sequence). The length of the CDR3 is 14 residues. V was trimmed by 5 bases and J by 3 bases, leaving 14 bases between them. This chain's CDR3 is CASSQPGQSYEQYF. The CDR3 bases that were read are TGTGCCAGTAGTCAACCGGGACAAAGCTACGAG.

This clone was observed many times. The read ends 3 residues before the CDR3 terminus; that terminus is restored from the germline J gene. The rearrangement uses TRBV19 and TRBJ2-3; 8 positions agree with TRBD1. This CDR3 contains 15 residues. J lost 6 bases, V lost 3 bases, and 8 bases had no gene match. The germline gives CDR1 LNHDA, CDR2 SQIVND (reference sequence). The DNA read from the CDR3 is TGTGCCAGTAGTATTAACGACAGGGGCAGCGATACG. Protein product: CASSINDRGSDT. The whole CDR3 sequence is CASSINDRGSDTQYF. The whole variable domain, remainder taken from reference TRBV19 and TRBJ2-3, is DGGITQSPKYLFRKEGQNVTLSCEQNLNHDAMYWYRQDPGQGLRLIYYSQIVNDFQKGDIAEGYSVSREKKESFPLTVTSAQKNPTAFYLCASSINDRGSDTQYFGPGTRLTVL.

On this clone: The read halts 3 residues ahead of the CDR3 end, with the missing end drawn from the germline J gene. The gene calls are TRBV2 and TRBJ2-1; D tentatively fits TRBD1 or TRBD2 (6 bases each). Trimming shortened V by 7 bases and J by 0 bases, and 16 bases separated the two germline ends. Germline CDR1 SNHLY, CDR2 FYNNEI. CDR3 size: 16 residues. CDR3 DNA, as far as it was read: TGTGCCAGCACCACTCCAGGGGAGGCCTCCTACAATGAG. It is translated as CASTTPGEASYNE. The CDR3, in full, reads CASTTPGEASYNEQFF.

As to this clone: The read gets to within 3 residues of the CDR3 end, and the germline J gene fills in the rest. The rearrangement uses TRBV20-1 and TRBJ1-2; possible D gene TRBD1, 5 bases. This CDR3 comprises 13 residues. CDR1 DFQATT and CDR2 SNEGSKA come from the germline V gene (reference sequence). CDR3 DNA (partial): TGCAGTGCTATAGCGGGGGTCCAAGAGACC. It is translated as CSAIAGVQET. In full, the CDR3 reads CSAIAGVQETYTF.

As regards this clone: The sequenced fragment ends 3 residues before the CDR3 boundary, so the rest is inferred from the germline J gene. The V and J genes are TRBV7-9 and TRBJ2-7; no firm D call. V was pared by 2 bases and J by 6 bases, with 8 bases between. This CDR3 contains 12 residues. Germline-derived CDR1 and CDR2 are SEHNR and FQNEAQ (reference sequence). CDR3 DNA, as far as it was read: TGTGCCAGCAGCTTATCTTTGGCCGAG. It encodes CASSLSLAE. The CDR3, in full, reads CASSLSLAEQYF.

A word on this clone: The sequenced fragment ends 3 residues before the CDR3 boundary, so the rest is inferred from the germline J gene. The chain couples TRBV20-1 to TRBJ2-7, with 10 bases aligning to TRBD1. CDR1 is DFQATT, CDR2 SNEGSKA, per germline (reference sequence). The CDR3 has 14 residues. Trimming at V came to 5 bases and at J to 3 bases, leaving 7 bases not matched to a gene. CDR3 DNA (partial): TGCAGTGCTGACCGGGGACAGGGGTTCTACGAG. Translated, it gives CSADRGQGFYE. Given in full, the CDR3 is CSADRGQGFYEQYF.